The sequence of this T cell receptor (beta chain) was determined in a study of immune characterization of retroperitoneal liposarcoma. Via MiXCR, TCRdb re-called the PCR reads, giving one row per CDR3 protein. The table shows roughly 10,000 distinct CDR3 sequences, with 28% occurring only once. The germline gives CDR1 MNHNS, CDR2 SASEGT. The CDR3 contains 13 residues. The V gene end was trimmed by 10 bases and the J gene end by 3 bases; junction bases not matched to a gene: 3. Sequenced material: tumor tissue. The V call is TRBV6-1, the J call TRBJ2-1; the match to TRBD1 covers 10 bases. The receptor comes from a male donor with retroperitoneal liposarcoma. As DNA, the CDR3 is TGTGCCACCAGGACAGGGGGCTACAATGAGCAGTTCTTC. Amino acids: CATRTGGYNEQFF.